This T cell receptor beta chain was identified in a study of shared clonotypes between healthy human individuals. Study observations and caveats: Genetic and exposure-history diversity was limited by the small donor number.

The test was conducted at deep level. Among the unsorted PBMC samples, replicate PCRs used 300 ng DNA, roughly 30,000 T cell genomes. This table comes from immunoSEQ multiplex PCR, and its TCRdb copy is limited to in-frame clones, with some not included. This table holds about 450,000 clones, around 79% found once. Germline CDR1 reads SGDLS; CDR2 reads YYNGEE. Trimming stripped 1 base from V and 3 bases from J, with 2 bases between. This CDR3 is 12 amino acids long. In regard to this clone: Its specificity is not known.

This rearrangement joins TRBV9 to TRBJ2-1; D is undetermined. Sample: PBMCs. This receptor was taken from a woman aged 35 to 49 in good health. Some clones in this sample may be carry-over from other donors' samples. The CDR3, as DNA: TGTGCCAGCAGCGTACACTACAATGAGCAGTTCTTC. Protein product: CASSVHYNEQFF.